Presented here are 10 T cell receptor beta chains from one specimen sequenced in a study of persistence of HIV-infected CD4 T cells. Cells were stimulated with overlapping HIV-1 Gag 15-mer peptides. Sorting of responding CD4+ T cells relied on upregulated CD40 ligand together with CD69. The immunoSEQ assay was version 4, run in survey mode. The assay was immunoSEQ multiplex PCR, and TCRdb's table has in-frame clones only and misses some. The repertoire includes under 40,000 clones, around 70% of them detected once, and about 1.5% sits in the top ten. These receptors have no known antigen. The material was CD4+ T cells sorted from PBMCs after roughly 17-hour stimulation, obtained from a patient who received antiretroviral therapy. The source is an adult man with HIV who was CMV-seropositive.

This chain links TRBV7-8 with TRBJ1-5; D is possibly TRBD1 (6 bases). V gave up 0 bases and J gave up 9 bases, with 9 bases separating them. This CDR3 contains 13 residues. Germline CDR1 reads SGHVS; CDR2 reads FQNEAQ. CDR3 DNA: TGTGCCAGCAGCTTAGCAGGGGGAAGGCCCCAGCATTTT. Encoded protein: CASSLAGGRPQHF. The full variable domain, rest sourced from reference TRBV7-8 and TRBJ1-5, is GAGVSQSPRYKVAKRGQDVALRCDPISGHVSLFWYQQALGQGPEFLTYFQNEAQLDKSGLPSDRFFAERPEGSVSTLKIQRTQQEDSAVYLCASSLAGGRPQHFGDGTRLSIL.

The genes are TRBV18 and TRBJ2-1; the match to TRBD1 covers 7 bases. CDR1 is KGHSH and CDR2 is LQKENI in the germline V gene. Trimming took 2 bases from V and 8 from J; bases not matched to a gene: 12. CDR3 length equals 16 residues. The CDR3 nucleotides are TGTGCCAGCTCACCAATGGCAGGGGGTAAGGTGGATGAGCAGTTCTTC. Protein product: CASSPMAGGKVDEQFF.

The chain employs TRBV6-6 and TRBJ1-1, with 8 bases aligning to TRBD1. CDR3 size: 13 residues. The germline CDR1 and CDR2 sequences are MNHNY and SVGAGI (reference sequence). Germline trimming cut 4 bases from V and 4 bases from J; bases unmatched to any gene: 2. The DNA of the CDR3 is TGTGCCAGCAGTTCACAGGGGGTCACTGAAGCTTTCTTT. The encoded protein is CASSSQGVTEAFF.

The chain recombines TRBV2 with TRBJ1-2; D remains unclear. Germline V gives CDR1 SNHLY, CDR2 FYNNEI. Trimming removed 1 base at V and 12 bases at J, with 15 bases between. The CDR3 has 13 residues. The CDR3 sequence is CASSEEDSIGDTF. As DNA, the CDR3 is TGTGCCAGCAGTGAAGAAGACTCCATCGGCGACACCTTC.

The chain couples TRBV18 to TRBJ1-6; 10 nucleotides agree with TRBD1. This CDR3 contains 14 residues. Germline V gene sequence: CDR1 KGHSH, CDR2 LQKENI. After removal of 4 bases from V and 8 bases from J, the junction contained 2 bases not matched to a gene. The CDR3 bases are TGTGCCAGCTCACAGGGGACAGGGGATTCACCCCTCCACTTT. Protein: CASSQGTGDSPLHF.

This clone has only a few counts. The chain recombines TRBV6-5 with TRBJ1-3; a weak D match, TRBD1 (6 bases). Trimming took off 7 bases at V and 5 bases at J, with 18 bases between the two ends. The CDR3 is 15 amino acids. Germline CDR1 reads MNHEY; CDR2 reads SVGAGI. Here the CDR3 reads CASKRQGQTRNTIYF. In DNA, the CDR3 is TGTGCCAGCAAGCGGCAGGGGCAGACCCGAAACACCATATATTTT.

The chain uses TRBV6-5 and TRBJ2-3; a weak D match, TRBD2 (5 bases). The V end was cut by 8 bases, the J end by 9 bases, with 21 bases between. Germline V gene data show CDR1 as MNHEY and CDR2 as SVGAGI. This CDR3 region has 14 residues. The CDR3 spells CASSYGGAEFTQYF. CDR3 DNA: TGTGCCAGCTCCTATGGCGGAGCGGAATTCACGCAGTATTTT.

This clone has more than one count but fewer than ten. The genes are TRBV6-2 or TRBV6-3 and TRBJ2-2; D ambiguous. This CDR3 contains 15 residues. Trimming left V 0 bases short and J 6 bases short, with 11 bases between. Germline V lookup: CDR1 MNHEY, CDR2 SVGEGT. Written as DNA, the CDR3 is TGTGCCAGCAGTTACTCGATAGTAGATCCCGGGGAGCTGTTTTTT. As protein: CASSYSIVDPGELFF.

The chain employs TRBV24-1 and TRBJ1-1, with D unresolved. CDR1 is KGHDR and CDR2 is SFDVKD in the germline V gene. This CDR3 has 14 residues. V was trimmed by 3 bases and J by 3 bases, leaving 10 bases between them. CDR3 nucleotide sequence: TGTGCCACCAGTGATGGTCCGGGAGACACTGAAGCTTTCTTT. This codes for CATSDGPGDTEAFF.

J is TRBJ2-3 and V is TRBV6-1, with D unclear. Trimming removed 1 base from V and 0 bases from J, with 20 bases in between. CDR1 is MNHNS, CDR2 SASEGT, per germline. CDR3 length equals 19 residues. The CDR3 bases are TGTGCCAGCAGTGAAGAGAACCGAATCCTTTTGGTTAGCACAGATACGCAGTATTTT. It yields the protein CASSEENRILLVSTDTQYF.